The clone carrying this T cell receptor (beta chain) turned up a few times. The antigen remains undetermined. One entry per CDR3 protein, called by TCRdb with MiXCR from the 5' RACE reads. The repertoire holds about 65,000 distinct CDR3 sequences, with 3.5% to 5% as singletons. The data were obtained in a study of neurological immune-mediated disorders. This CDR3 contains 16 residues. In germline, CDR1 is SGHRS, CDR2 YFSETQ. Trimming took 5 bases from V and 0 from J, leaving 17 bases between them. Study outcomes and limitations: No link was found between any clinical or MRI feature and the multiple sclerosis repertoire cluster.

Unsorted libraries were generated from 2 million PBMCs held at -80 degrees C. This TCR came from a man over 45 with multiple sclerosis. The V and J genes are TRBV5-1 and TRBJ1-2; D not certain. Material: PBMCs. The CDR3: CASSKTAPTANYGYTF. CDR3 bases: TGCGCCAGCAGTAAGACGGCCCCCACCGCTAACTATGGCTACACCTTC.